The 31 T cell receptor beta chains listed next were all sequenced from one sample in a study of OX40 agonist ivuxolimab in advanced cancers. The assay was immunoSEQ multiplex PCR, and TCRdb's table has in-frame clones only and misses some. Of 30,000 to 45,000 clones in the sample, approximately 82% were seen once. The sample was CD4+ or CD8+ T cells sorted from blood, taken in a trial of the OX40 agonist ivuxolimab. The receptors stem from an adult with an advanced solid tumor such as melanoma, head and neck, liver or kidney cancer.

This clone has just a few counts. The rearrangement joins TRBV9 to TRBJ2-1; D might be TRBD2 (5 bases). CDR1 and CDR2 (germline): SGDLS, YYNGEE. The CDR3 spans 15 residues. The V gene lost 4 bases and the J gene lost 0 bases, with 11 bases spanning the gap. CDR3 amino acids: CASSPGLSSYNEQFF. Written as DNA, the CDR3 is TGTGCCAGCAGCCCTGGACTGAGCTCCTACAATGAGCAGTTCTTC.

This clone was seen once. The chain recombines TRBV9 with TRBJ2-7, with TRBD2 identical over 10 bases. CDR1 and CDR2 (germline): SGDLS, YYNGEE. The CDR3 is 18 amino acids. V dropped 0 bases and J dropped 7; count of bases not matched to a gene: 16. CDR3 in amino acids: CASSVGDSGGARVKEQYF. The CDR3 DNA is TGTGCCAGCAGCGTAGGGGACAGCGGGGGGGCCCGGGTGAAAGAGCAGTACTTC.

This clone was seen a handful of times. The chain is built from TRBV28 and TRBJ2-6; 10 bases fit TRBD1. Per germline, CDR1 MDHEN and CDR2 SYDVKM. The CDR3 totals 18 residues. The V segment lost 7 bases and the J segment 4 bases; nucleotides outside the gene matches: 13. The CDR3 protein is CASKPAGQGLYGANVLTF. CDR3 bases: TGTGCCAGCAAACCGGCGGGACAGGGGTTGTACGGGGCCAACGTCCTGACTTTC.

This clone was picked up one time. The chain joins TRBV5-4 to TRBJ2-2; 7 nucleotides match TRBD2. J lost 6 bases, V lost 5 bases, and 7 bases had no gene match. The CDR3 totals 14 residues. Germline loops: CDR1 SGHNT, CDR2 YYREEE (reference sequence). CDR3 protein: CASRVGLNAGELFF. The CDR3 bases are TGTGCCAGCAGGGTGGGACTAAATGCCGGGGAGCTGTTTTTT. Supplemented by reference TRBV5-4 and TRBJ2-2, the full variable domain reads ETGVTQSPTHLIKTRGQQVTLRCSSQSGHNTVSWYQQALGQGPQFIFQYYREEENGRGNFPPRFSGLQFPNYSSELNVNALELDDSALYLCASRVGLNAGELFFGEGSRLTVL.

This clone was recorded a few times. The CDR3 loop is CASRRGGTDTQYF. The CDR3 nucleotides read TGTGCCAGCAGGCGGGGGGGCACAGATACGCAGTATTTT. The J gene is TRBJ2-3, the V gene TRBV28, with TRBD2 identical over 8 bases. V lost 6 bases and J lost 1; bases outside the gene matches: 0. The CDR3 consists of 13 residues. Germline V lookup: CDR1 MDHEN, CDR2 SYDVKM.

The CDR3 DNA sequence: TGTGCCACCAGCAGAGATAAATCTACGGGGGTCGGGGAAAAACTGTTTTTT. As protein: CATSRDKSTGVGEKLFF. The V call is TRBV15, the J call TRBJ1-4; possible D gene TRBD1, 5 bases. The germline CDR1 and CDR2 sequences are LNHNV and YYDKDF (reference sequence). Trimming left V 0 bases short and J 8 bases short, with 19 bases between. This CDR3 contains 17 residues.

This clone was observed a handful of times. The chain employs TRBV9 and TRBJ2-2, with D uncertain. From germline, CDR1 is SGDLS and CDR2 YYNGEE. Trimming pared 7 bases from V and 6 bases from J, leaving 13 bases between. This CDR3 spans 13 amino acids. CDR3 amino acids: CASSLPVAGELFF. The CDR3, as DNA: TGTGCCAGCTCCCTACCGGTGGCCGGGGAGCTGTTTTTT. The whole variable domain, remainder taken from reference TRBV9 and TRBJ2-2, is DSGVTQTPKHLITATGQRVTLRCSPRSGDLSVYWYQQSLDQGLQFLIQYYNGEERAKGNILERFSAQQFPDLHSELNLSSLELGDSALYFCASSLPVAGELFFGEGSRLTVL.

The chain has TRBV11-3 and TRBJ2-1, with 9 bases fitting TRBD2. Germline CDR1 reads SGHNT; CDR2 reads YENEEA. V shed 5 bases, J shed 13 bases, and the junction held 6 bases outside the gene matches. The CDR3 length is 12 residues. This CDR3 is CASSHLAGVQFF. The CDR3 region has the DNA TGTGCCAGCAGCCACTTAGCGGGGGTTCAGTTCTTC.

This clone was recorded once. The V and J genes are TRBV5-1 and TRBJ2-7; 10 nucleotides match TRBD2. The CDR3 contains 15 residues. The germline CDR1 and CDR2 sequences are SGHRS and YFSETQ. V lost 0 bases and J lost 2; bases outside the gene matches: 2. The CDR3 bases are TGCGCCAGCAGCTTGGTAGCGGGGGGCCCCTACGAGCAGTACTTC. It codes for CASSLVAGGPYEQYF.

The chain uses TRBV7-2 and TRBJ1-5; weak D call: TRBD1 (5 bases). Germline-derived CDR1 and CDR2 are SGHTA and FQGNSA. V was trimmed by 1 base and J by 5 bases, leaving 12 bases between them. The CDR3 is 15 amino acids. The CDR3 region has the DNA TGTGCCAGCAGCTTAGGAGGGGAGGTGGATCAGCCCCAGCATTTT. Amino acid sequence: CASSLGGEVDQPQHF.

This clone came up a few times. The V call is TRBV7-8, the J call TRBJ2-7, with unresolved D. The germline V gene has CDR1 SGHVS and CDR2 FQNEAQ. Between the trimmed V and J ends, which lost 2 bases and 2 bases, there was a span of 4 bases. The CDR3 loop spans 12 amino acids. The CDR3 region has the DNA TGTGCCAGCAGCTTATTGCCCTACGAGCAGTACTTC. It yields the protein CASSLLPYEQYF.

The chain uses TRBV7-8 and TRBJ2-1; 7 bases are shared with TRBD1. The CDR3 is made up of 15 amino acids. Germline assignment: CDR1 SGHVS and CDR2 FQNEAQ. V dropped 3 bases and J dropped 8; count of bases not matched to a gene: 10. The CDR3 sequence: CASSFGQVLSDEQFF. The CDR3 DNA sequence: TGTGCCAGCAGCTTTGGACAGGTCCTAAGTGATGAGCAGTTCTTC.

The chain combines TRBV6-5 with TRBJ2-2; TRBD1 matches at 7 bases. Germline lookup yields CDR1 MNHEY and CDR2 SVGAGI. The CDR3 loop spans 14 amino acids. V lost 6 bases to trimming and J lost 3 bases; unmatched junction nucleotides: 4. For the CDR3, the DNA is TGTGCCAGCAGATCCACAGGGGACACCGGGGAGCTGTTTTTT. Translation: CASRSTGDTGELFF.

The chain couples TRBV4-3 to TRBJ1-2, with 8 bases that match TRBD1. Unmatched junction bases numbered 3, after V lost 0 bases and J lost 3 bases. Germline V lookup: CDR1 LGHNA, CDR2 YSLEER. The CDR3 extends over 15 amino acids. CDR3: CASSQDLGQDYGYTF. The CDR3 bases are TGCGCCAGCAGCCAAGATCTGGGACAGGACTATGGCTACACCTTC.

V is TRBV7-6 and J is TRBJ2-3; either TRBD1 or TRBD2 may fit D (5 bases each). V gave up 5 bases and J gave up 0 bases, with 18 bases separating them. The CDR3 has 17 residues. Germline V gene lookup returns CDR1 SGHVS and CDR2 FNYEAQ. The CDR3 nucleotides read TGTGCCAGCAGCCACAGGCGAGGGACCTCTAGCACAGATACGCAGTATTTT. Translation: CASSHRRGTSSTDTQYF.

The V gene is TRBV18, the J gene TRBJ2-2; a possible D gene is TRBD2 (5 bases). The CDR3 loop spans 15 amino acids. Germline V gene data show CDR1 as KGHSH and CDR2 as LQKENI. Trimming shortened V by 2 bases and J by 3 bases, and 10 bases separated the two germline ends. The CDR3 coding sequence is TGTGCCAGCTCACCAGTGAGGGTGGACACCGGGGAGCTGTTTTTT. Amino acid sequence: CASSPVRVDTGELFF.

The chain couples TRBV20-1 to TRBJ2-3; possible D gene TRBD1, 5 bases. V was cut by 6 bases and J by 6 bases, with 10 bases left in between. CDR3 length equals 11 residues. CDR1 is DFQATT and CDR2 is SNEGSKA in the germline V gene (reference sequence). For the CDR3, the DNA is TGCAGTGCCAGGGCAGGCGATACGCAGTATTTT. The encoded protein is CSARAGDTQYF.

This rearrangement joins TRBV6-1 to TRBJ1-4; 7 bases are shared with TRBD1. Germline V CDR1 and CDR2: MNHNS, SASEGT. The CDR3 loop spans 14 amino acids. V lost 6 bases, J lost 3 bases, and 4 bases stayed unmatched. The CDR3 DNA follows: TGTGCCAGCAGAGGGACAGATTCTAATGAAAAACTGTTTTTT. Translation gives CASRGTDSNEKLFF.

This chain connects TRBV29-1 to TRBJ2-3, with 15 bases aligning to TRBD2. With V trimmed by 6 bases and J by 3 bases, 7 bases remained unmatched. Germline-derived CDR1 and CDR2 are SQVTM and ANQGSEA. The CDR3 extends over 16 amino acids. The CDR3 loop reads CSVSGTSGGRTDTQYF. The CDR3 coding sequence is TGCAGCGTCTCCGGGACTAGCGGGGGGAGGACAGATACGCAGTATTTT.

The V and J genes are TRBV7-9 and TRBJ1-4; D is ambiguous. This CDR3 contains 14 residues. CDR1 and CDR2 (germline): SEHNR, FQNEAQ (reference sequence). The V end was cut by 5 bases, the J end by 6 bases, with 13 bases between. CDR3 region: CASSQIDSYEKLFF. Written as DNA, the CDR3 is TGTGCCAGCAGCCAAATTGATAGTTATGAAAAACTGTTTTTT.

This clone turned up a few times. The rearrangement uses TRBV6-6 and TRBJ2-1, with 11 bases aligning to TRBD2. This CDR3 spans 14 amino acids. Losses at the gene ends were 5 bases for V and 4 bases for J; bases not matched to a gene: 1. Germline lookup yields CDR1 MNHNY and CDR2 SVGAGI (reference sequence). The CDR3 DNA reads as TGTGCCAGCAGTCGACTAGCGGGGTACAATGAGCAGTTCTTC. This gives the protein CASSRLAGYNEQFF.

The chain couples TRBV2 to TRBJ1-1; 9 bases are a match to TRBD1. The CDR3 has 14 residues. Per germline, CDR1 SNHLY and CDR2 FYNNEI. After removal of 7 bases from V and 6 bases from J, the junction contained 9 bases not matched to a gene. The CDR3 nucleotides are TGTGCCAGCAAATTTCCGGGACAGGGCCCTGAAGCTTTCTTT. Translation: CASKFPGQGPEAFF.

This chain links TRBV5-1 with TRBJ2-7; D call uncertain. The CDR3 has 12 residues. Trimming left V 2 bases short and J 2 bases short, with 5 bases between. CDR1 and CDR2 from the germline V gene are SGHRS and YFSETQ. The CDR3 DNA reads as TGCGCCAGCAGCTTCCAAGCCTACGAGCAGTACTTC. Translation: CASSFQAYEQYF. The variable domain in full, completed from reference TRBV5-1 and TRBJ2-7, reads KAGVTQTPRYLIKTRGQQVTLSCSPISGHRSVSWYQQTPGQGLQFLFEYFSETQRNKGNFPGRFSGRQFSNSRSEMNVSTLELGDSALYLCASSFQAYEQYFGPGTRLTVT.

The chain recombines TRBV7-2 with TRBJ1-6, with D possibly being TRBD1 (6 bases). Germline V gene sequence: CDR1 SGHTA, CDR2 FQGNSA. The CDR3 extends over 15 amino acids. Trimming stripped 5 bases from V and 10 bases from J, with 18 bases between. CDR3 bases: TGTGCCAGCAGCCGAACGGAGGGGGGCTGGTCACCCCTCCACTTT. As protein: CASSRTEGGWSPLHF.

In the case of this clone: The germline gene is not matched at one end of the junction; a read error may be the cause. The chain carries TRBV5-3 and TRBJ1-2; D remains unclear. TRBV5-3 falls under the ORF class, with uncertain function. The CDR3 contains 12 residues. The CDR3 sequence is CASSLEGYGYTF. The CDR3 region has the DNA TGTGCCAGCAGCTTGGAAGGTTATGGCTACACCTTC.

The chain employs TRBV6-6 and TRBJ2-7; 13 bases are shared with TRBD2. Germline CDR1 and CDR2: MNHNY and SVGAGI (reference sequence). This CDR3 is 14 amino acids long. The V and J ends lost 5 bases and 4 bases, in that order; junction bases with no gene match: 2. The CDR3: CASSRTSGGYEQYF. The CDR3 region has the DNA TGTGCCAGCAGTCGGACTAGCGGGGGTTACGAGCAGTACTTC.

This clone has a single count. The rearrangement links TRBV18 to TRBJ2-5; no clear D gene. The CDR3 covers 14 residues. Germline values: CDR1 KGHSH, CDR2 LQKENI. Trimming removed 0 bases at V and 1 base at J, with 6 bases between. The CDR3, as DNA: TGTGCCAGCTCACCACCCAGGCCCCAAGAGACCCAGTACTTC. Translation: CASSPPRPQETQYF.

The J gene is TRBJ1-1, the V gene TRBV7-2; the match to TRBD1 covers 9 bases. From germline, CDR1 is SGHTA and CDR2 FQGNSA. The CDR3 loop spans 14 amino acids. Trimming at V came to 3 bases and at J to 8 bases, leaving 7 bases not matched to a gene. CDR3: CASSFGTGYPEAFF. CDR3 bases: TGTGCCAGCAGCTTCGGGACAGGGTACCCAGAAGCTTTCTTT.

This chain connects TRBV10-3 to TRBJ1-6; TRBD1 might be the D (5 bases). Looked up from germline, CDR1 is ENHRY and CDR2 is SYGVKD. The CDR3 length is 14 residues. The ends were cut back, 7 bases at V and 9 bases at J, with 16 bases in the middle. The CDR3 spells CAINRGTETSPLHF. CDR3 DNA: TGTGCCATCAATAGGGGCACAGAGACTTCACCCCTCCACTTT.

There are a few counts of this clone. One end of the junction fails to match germline, which may point to a read error. J is TRBJ2-3 and V is TRBV11-2; TRBD1 might be the D (6 bases). This CDR3 has 13 residues. Germline assignment: CDR1 SGHAT and CDR2 FQNNGV. The CDR3 bases are TGTGCCAGCAGCTTAGCTAACAGGGCCCCCCCAGATTTT. Translated: CASSLANRAPPDF.

Turning to this clone: The missing conserved phenylalanine or tryptophan at the end of this CDR3 makes a read error likely. The DNA is omitted, as the CDR3 cannot be located on it reliably, and the CDR3 follows TCRdb's listing. The rearrangement uses TRBV6-1 and TRBJ1-1; the table's D gene call, TRBD1, was not cross checked with the DNA. CDR1 MNHNS and CDR2 SASEGT come from the germline V gene. 12 amino acids form the CDR3, both terminal residues included. CDR3 residues: CASTRSGQGLLL.